The present entry profiles one T cell receptor (beta chain) with its context. Generated by immunoSEQ multiplex PCR, the TCRdb table keeps only in-frame clones and is missing some. The sample comprises some 100,000 clones, 90% of which are singletons, and 0.31% rests with the top ten. These data belong to a study of OX40 agonist ivuxolimab in advanced cancers. Study-level background: Mean age approximately 66 years, range about 20 to 79; about 85% male. Patients achieving partial responses numbered three: one hepatocellular carcinoma case and two cutaneous melanoma cases.

The V gene lost 0 bases and the J gene lost 8 bases, with 10 bases spanning the gap. The CDR3 extends over 13 amino acids. Germline-derived CDR1 and CDR2 are KGHSH and LQKENI. Here the sequenced sample was CD4+ or CD8+ T cells sorted from blood, taken in a trial of the OX40 agonist ivuxolimab. This clonotype originated in an adult with an advanced solid tumor such as melanoma, head and neck, liver or kidney cancer. The V call is TRBV18, the J call TRBJ1-1; D uncertain. CDR3 sequence reads: CASSPPAQAEAFF. The DNA of the CDR3 is TGTGCCAGCTCACCACCGGCGCAGGCAGAAGCTTTCTTT.